A single sample is the source of the 22 T cell receptor beta chains below, sequenced in a study of shared clonotypes between healthy human individuals. This table comes from immunoSEQ multiplex PCR, and its TCRdb copy is limited to in-frame clones, with some not included. The profile shows some 1.4 million clones, about 96% of them singletons. The sequenced sample was naive CD4+ T cells sorted from blood. As for subset: CD45RA+ positively selected. These receptors came from a man under 40 in good health.

The chain recombines TRBV5-6 with TRBJ2-7; D remains unclear. Germline CDR1 SGHDT, CDR2 YYEEEE. The V gene lost 3 bases and the J gene lost 2 bases, with 18 bases spanning the gap. The CDR3 loop spans 16 amino acids. As DNA, the CDR3 is TGTGCCAGCAGCTGGGCCGGACCCGACAACGCCTACGAGCAGTACTTC. Its translation is CASSWAGPDNAYEQYF.

The chain carries TRBV28 and TRBJ2-2; D call uncertain. V lost 6 bases, J lost 4 bases, and 9 bases lay in between. The germline V gene has CDR1 MDHEN and CDR2 SYDVKM. The CDR3 consists of 13 residues. In nucleotides, the CDR3 is TGTGCCAGCAGGCCTTCGGGCACCGGGGAGCTGTTTTTT. Amino acid sequence: CASRPSGTGELFF. The full variable domain, completed using reference TRBV28 and TRBJ2-2, is DVKVTQSSRYLVKRTGEKVFLECVQDMDHENMFWYRQDPGLGLRLIYFSYDVKMKEKGDIPEGYSVSREKKERFSLILESASTNQTSMYLCASRPSGTGELFFGEGSRLTVL.

CDR3 residues: CASTPGVSTYNEQFF. The CDR3 DNA follows: TGTGCCAGCACTCCAGGGGTCTCAACCTACAATGAGCAGTTCTTC. V and J are TRBV25-1 and TRBJ2-1; perhaps TRBD1 as D (6 bases). Trimming shortened V by 7 bases and J by 2 bases, and 15 bases separated the two germline ends. This CDR3 has 15 residues. Germline CDR1 MGHDK, CDR2 SYGVNS.

The chain employs TRBV7-9 and TRBJ1-4; no reliable D call. The V gene's germline CDR1 is SEHNR and CDR2 FQNEAQ (reference sequence). Deletions cut 6 bases from V and 4 bases from J, with 12 bases between. The CDR3 consists of 14 residues. This chain's CDR3 is CASSHPGFNEKLFF. CDR3 coding DNA: TGTGCCAGCAGTCACCCCGGATTTAATGAAAAACTGTTTTTT.

This clone was seen once. The chain carries TRBV5-1 and TRBJ2-5; 7 nucleotides agree with TRBD1. CDR1 and CDR2 (germline): SGHRS, YFSETQ. J gave up 9 bases and V 6 bases, and 14 bases lay outside the gene matches. The CDR3 has 14 residues. The CDR3 DNA sequence: TGCGCCAGCAAAACAGGGGCCCCCGAGGTGGCCCAGTACTTC. It encodes CASKTGAPEVAQYF.

V and J are TRBV15 and TRBJ1-2; D may be TRBD1 (6 bases). The ends were cut back, 0 bases at V and 1 base at J, with 18 bases in the middle. CDR1 LNHNV and CDR2 YYDKDF come from the germline V gene (reference sequence). CDR3 length equals 18 residues. This chain's CDR3 is CATSRDKGGAVVNYGYTF. Written as DNA, the CDR3 is TGTGCCACCAGCAGAGATAAAGGGGGTGCGGTGGTTAACTATGGCTACACCTTC.

The gene calls are TRBV27 and TRBJ2-7; TRBD1 or TRBD2 may be the D gene (6 bases each). The CDR3 consists of 17 residues. The ends were cut back, 5 bases at V and 2 bases at J, with 22 bases in the middle. Germline-derived CDR1 and CDR2 are MNHEY and SMNVEV (reference sequence). DNA for the CDR3: TGTGCCAGCAGTCTAGGCGTGACGGGGGCGCCCACCTACGAGCAGTACTTC. Residues: CASSLGVTGAPTYEQYF.

The chain couples TRBV6-5 to TRBJ2-3, with 8 bases lining up with TRBD2. V dropped 6 bases and J dropped 8; count of bases not matched to a gene: 10. CDR3 length: 14 residues. The germline gives CDR1 MNHEY, CDR2 SVGAGI. CDR3 region: CASRVTGLGVTQYF. The DNA of the CDR3 is TGTGCCAGCAGAGTAACGGGACTAGGGGTTACGCAGTATTTT.

The chain uses TRBV2 and TRBJ2-2, with a weak D call TRBD2 (5 bases). CDR3 length: 14 residues. CDR1 is SNHLY and CDR2 is FYNNEI in the germline V gene. Trimming shortened V by 3 bases and J by 1 base, and 6 bases separated the two germline ends. The CDR3 here is CASSEAGNTGELFF. The CDR3 DNA reads TGTGCCAGCAGTGAGGCGGGGAACACCGGGGAGCTGTTTTTT.

The chain joins TRBV5-4 to TRBJ2-5; 11 bases line up with TRBD2. After removal of 3 bases from V and 5 bases from J, the junction contained 9 bases not matched to a gene. CDR1 and CDR2 from the germline V gene are SGHNT and YYREEE (reference sequence). This CDR3 is 16 amino acids long. The CDR3 coding sequence is TGTGCCAGCAGCTCCACTCTAGCGGGAGGACGGGAGACCCAGTACTTC. It translates to CASSSTLAGGRETQYF. Full variable domain (remainder filled in from reference TRBV5-4 and TRBJ2-5): ETGVTQSPTHLIKTRGQQVTLRCSSQSGHNTVSWYQQALGQGPQFIFQYYREEENGRGNFPPRFSGLQFPNYSSELNVNALELDDSALYLCASSSTLAGGRETQYFGPGTRLLVL.

The rearrangement joins TRBV28 to TRBJ2-7; perhaps TRBD1 as D (6 bases). V dropped 3 bases and J dropped 3 bases, with 24 bases sitting between them. The CDR3 contains 18 residues. CDR1 is MDHEN and CDR2 is SYDVKM in the germline V gene. CDR3: CASSFLTGNPLSYYEQYF. In DNA, the CDR3 is TGTGCCAGCAGTTTCCTTACAGGGAATCCCCTCTCCTACTACGAGCAGTACTTC.

V is TRBV6-4 and J is TRBJ2-7; 7 bases align to TRBD1. J was trimmed by 5 bases and V by 9 bases; bases with no gene match: 19. Germline-derived CDR1 and CDR2 are MRHNA and SNTAGT. The CDR3 runs 16 residues. This CDR3 is CARQFQGDSPQHEQYF. In DNA, the CDR3 is TGTGCCAGACAATTCCAGGGGGACAGCCCACAGCACGAGCAGTACTTC.

The chain combines TRBV18 with TRBJ2-2; 8 bases agree with TRBD2. Losses at the gene ends were 5 bases for V and 2 bases for J; bases not matched to a gene: 4. CDR3 size: 15 residues. Germline V gene sequence: CDR1 KGHSH, CDR2 LQKENI. The DNA of the CDR3 is TGTGCCAGCTCATCGGGACTAGGCAACACCGGGGAGCTGTTTTTT. Encoded protein: CASSSGLGNTGELFF.

The chain combines TRBV28 with TRBJ2-7; 9 bases fit TRBD1. The V gene end was trimmed by 6 bases and the J gene end by 5 bases; junction bases not matched to a gene: 5. The germline V gene encodes CDR1 MDHEN and CDR2 SYDVKM. This CDR3 region has 13 residues. The CDR3 sequence is CASRGTGWDEQYF. The DNA of the CDR3 is TGTGCCAGCAGGGGGACAGGGTGGGACGAGCAGTACTTC. The variable domain in full, with the rest retrieved from reference TRBV28 and TRBJ2-7, is DVKVTQSSRYLVKRTGEKVFLECVQDMDHENMFWYRQDPGLGLRLIYFSYDVKMKEKGDIPEGYSVSREKKERFSLILESASTNQTSMYLCASRGTGWDEQYFGPGTRLTVT.

V gene TRBV19 combines with J gene TRBJ2-1, with TRBD1 identical over 9 bases. Looked up from germline, CDR1 is LNHDA and CDR2 is SQIVND (reference sequence). V dropped 4 bases and J dropped 4; count of bases not matched to a gene: 14. This CDR3 comprises 18 residues. Written as DNA, the CDR3 is TGTGCCAGTAGTAGCCCACCCACCGGGACAGGGTTTTACAATGAGCAGTTCTTC. As protein: CASSSPPTGTGFYNEQFF. Combining the CDR3 with reference TRBV19 and TRBJ2-1 gives the whole variable domain DGGITQSPKYLFRKEGQNVTLSCEQNLNHDAMYWYRQDPGQGLRLIYYSQIVNDFQKGDIAEGYSVSREKKESFPLTVTSAQKNPTAFYLCASSSPPTGTGFYNEQFFGPGTRLTVL.

Here the CDR3 DNA reads TGCGCCAGCAGCCAAACCGGGAGTGGAGGCGAGCAGTACTTC. This gives the protein CASSQTGSGGEQYF. The rearrangement uses TRBV4-3 and TRBJ2-7; TRBD2 is a possible D gene (6 bases). Trimming left V 2 bases short and J 6 bases short, with 14 bases between. The germline gives CDR1 LGHNA, CDR2 YSLEER. CDR3 length: 14 amino acids.

V usage is TRBV5-1 and J usage is TRBJ2-2; no reliable D call. Trimming took 1 base from V and 3 from J, leaving 10 bases between them. Germline V gene sequence: CDR1 SGHRS, CDR2 YFSETQ. The CDR3 contains 15 residues. The chain's CDR3 is CASSLRPTDTGELFF. CDR3 in DNA: TGCGCCAGCAGCTTGAGGCCTACTGACACCGGGGAGCTGTTTTTT.

This rearrangement joins TRBV28 to TRBJ1-5; D is uncertain. This CDR3 is built from 13 residues. Germline V CDR1 and CDR2: MDHEN, SYDVKM. V was shortened by 10 bases and J by 5 bases, with 15 bases between the two germline ends. The CDR3 sequence: CAILLWRDQPQHF. In nucleotides, the CDR3 is TGTGCCATCCTCCTATGGCGCGATCAGCCCCAGCATTTT.

In DNA, the CDR3 is TGTGCCAGCAGCTTATCCGATAGAATACATAATGAAAAACTGTTTTTT. This translates into CASSLSDRIHNEKLFF. The chain uses TRBV7-9 and TRBJ1-4; D gene unclear. Trimming stripped 2 bases from V and 4 bases from J, with 14 bases between. The CDR3 contains 16 residues. Germline values: CDR1 SEHNR, CDR2 FQNEAQ (reference sequence). The full variable domain, rest sourced from reference TRBV7-9 and TRBJ1-4, is DTGVSQNPRHKITKRGQNVTFRCDPISEHNRLYWYRQTLGQGPEFLTYFQNEAQLEKSRLLSDRFSAERPKGSFSTLEIQRTEQGDSAMYLCASSLSDRIHNEKLFFGSGTQLSVL.

The chain recombines TRBV11-2 with TRBJ2-1; the D is unclear. The CDR3 has 12 residues. Germline-derived CDR1 and CDR2 are SGHAT and FQNNGV. The V end was cut by 4 bases, the J end by 7 bases, with 8 bases between. The CDR3 DNA is TGTGCCAGCAGCTCGGTGGCTAATGAGCAGTTCTTC. Residues: CASSSVANEQFF.

This clone was observed a single time. The genes are TRBV18 and TRBJ2-4; D possibly corresponds to TRBD1 (6 bases). The CDR3 has 11 residues. Germline V gene sequence: CDR1 KGHSH, CDR2 LQKENI. V lost 5 bases and J lost 9, with 8 bases in between. CDR3 nucleotides: TGTGCCAGCTCAGAGGACAGCATTCAGTACTTC. This sequence encodes CASSEDSIQYF.

The chain couples TRBV2 to TRBJ1-1, with unresolved D. The CDR3 runs 11 residues. V shed 4 bases and J shed 5 bases, with 5 bases lying between them. The germline CDR1 and CDR2 sequences are SNHLY and FYNNEI. This CDR3 reads CASSVQTEAFF. The DNA of the CDR3 is TGTGCCAGCAGTGTACAGACTGAAGCTTTCTTT.